Below, 27 T cell receptor beta chains from the same sample are listed, as sequenced in a study of cytomegalovirus exposure and HLA in healthy donors. With 60 Vbeta and 13 Jbeta primers, the PCR was carried out. The repertoire was sequenced with immunoSEQ multiplex PCR; TCRdb's copy has only in-frame clones and lacks some. The data hold about 140,000 clones, with over 75% observed a single time. The source material was PBMCs. The receptors originated from a middle-aged man in good health and CMV-seronegative.

This clone has only a few counts. This chain joins TRBV5-1 and TRBJ2-7, with D possibly TRBD2 on 5 matching bases. This CDR3 contains 14 residues. Trimming removed 4 bases at V and 6 bases at J, with 17 bases between. Germline V CDR1 and CDR2: SGHRS, YFSETQ. The CDR3 spells CASSPGWTGGEQYF. For the CDR3, the DNA is TGCGCCAGCAGCCCGGGGTGGACGGGTGGCGAGCAGTACTTC. Based on the CDR3 plus reference TRBV5-1 and TRBJ2-7, the full variable domain is KAGVTQTPRYLIKTRGQQVTLSCSPISGHRSVSWYQQTPGQGLQFLFEYFSETQRNKGNFPGRFSGRQFSNSRSEMNVSTLELGDSALYLCASSPGWTGGEQYFGPGTRLTVT.

This chain uses TRBV4-1 with TRBJ2-7, with 9 bases that match TRBD1. CDR3 length equals 16 residues. V trimming: 4 bases; J trimming: 1 base; junction bases outside the gene matches: 8. Per germline, CDR1 MGHRA and CDR2 YSYEKL. The CDR3 coding sequence is TGCGCCAGCAGCCCCATTACCGGGACAGGGTCCTACGAGCAGTACTTC. Translation gives CASSPITGTGSYEQYF.

This rearrangement joins TRBV9 to TRBJ2-5; 10 bases are a match to TRBD1. The CDR3 contains 15 residues. CDR1 and CDR2 (germline): SGDLS, YYNGEE. J was trimmed by 11 bases and V by 0 bases; bases with no gene match: 10. This CDR3 reads CASSVDGQGVSEQYF. The CDR3 DNA reads TGTGCCAGCAGCGTAGACGGACAGGGGGTAAGTGAGCAGTACTTC.

This clone was detected once. CDR3 bases: TGTGCCAGCAGCCCCCTATCCCCAGATACGCAGTATTTT. It specifies CASSPLSPDTQYF. The rearrangement links TRBV11-1 to TRBJ2-3; D unresolved. This CDR3 is 13 amino acids long. Germline CDR1 reads SGHAT; CDR2 reads FQDESV (reference sequence). The ends were cut back, 5 bases at V and 4 bases at J, with 10 bases in the middle.

This chain uses TRBV10-3 with TRBJ2-1; 12 bases match TRBD2. The germline V gene has CDR1 ENHRY and CDR2 SYGVKD. The CDR3 runs 15 residues. The V gene end was trimmed by 10 bases and the J gene end by 5 bases; junction bases not matched to a gene: 9. CDR3 nucleotides: TGTGCCAGCAAATACCGGACTAGCGGGGACAATGAGCAGTTCTTC. This translates into CASKYRTSGDNEQFF.

This clone was observed once. V and J are TRBV6-6 and TRBJ2-7, with 9 nucleotides matching TRBD1. The CDR3 runs to 14 residues. Germline V gene sequence: CDR1 MNHNY, CDR2 SVGAGI (reference sequence). Losses at the gene ends were 2 bases for V and 5 bases for J; bases not matched to a gene: 4. CDR3 DNA sequence: TGTGCCAGCAGTTACCAGGACAGGGGAGACGAGCAGTACTTC. It codes for CASSYQDRGDEQYF.

The V call is TRBV19, the J call TRBJ2-2; 10 bases are shared with TRBD1. The CDR3 is made up of 16 amino acids. Germline V gene data show CDR1 as LNHDA and CDR2 as SQIVND (reference sequence). The J segment lost 9 bases and the V segment lost 4 bases, leaving 11 bases of the junction unmatched. CDR3 in amino acids: CASSSGDRGFWRELFF. DNA for the CDR3: TGTGCCAGTAGTAGCGGGGACAGGGGATTCTGGCGGGAGCTGTTTTTT.

The CDR3 protein is CSVEDALAGGPDTQYF. CDR3 coding DNA: TGCAGCGTTGAAGATGCGCTAGCGGGGGGGCCAGATACGCAGTATTTT. The chain links TRBV29-1 to TRBJ2-3; TRBD2 matches at 12 bases. The V gene's germline CDR1 is SQVTM and CDR2 ANQGSEA. V lost 0 bases to trimming and J lost 4 bases; unmatched junction nucleotides: 5. The CDR3 loop spans 16 amino acids.

The rearrangement uses TRBV4-3 and TRBJ2-2; D remains ambiguous. Between the trimmed V and J ends, which lost 1 base and 6 bases, there was a span of 9 bases. The CDR3 contains 14 residues. Germline-derived CDR1 and CDR2 are LGHNA and YSLEER. CDR3 protein: CASSQVIRAGELFF. The CDR3 region has the DNA TGCGCCAGCAGCCAAGTCATACGGGCCGGGGAGCTGTTTTTT.

V gene TRBV29-1 combines with J gene TRBJ1-1; 7 bases fit TRBD1. The CDR3 is 15 amino acids. Per the germline V gene, CDR1 is SQVTM and CDR2 is ANQGSEA. V trimming: 1 base; J trimming: 7 bases; junction bases outside the gene matches: 12. CDR3 amino acids: CSVEAMDRPGGEAFF. The CDR3 DNA reads as TGCAGCGTTGAAGCCATGGACAGGCCTGGGGGTGAAGCTTTCTTT.

J is TRBJ2-3 and V is TRBV9; TRBD1 matches 9 bases. The CDR3 runs 16 residues. V gave up 3 bases and J gave up 4 bases; unmatched junction bases: 9. CDR1 and CDR2 from the germline V gene are SGDLS and YYNGEE. CDR3 bases: TGTGCCAGCAGCGCGACCGGGACAGGGCGTGCAGATACGCAGTATTTT. Its protein is CASSATGTGRADTQYF.

The chain couples TRBV4-1 to TRBJ2-7; maybe TRBD2 (5 bases). The CDR3 has 14 residues. Germline-derived CDR1 and CDR2 are MGHRA and YSYEKL. V shed 0 bases and J shed 12 bases, with 18 bases lying between them. As DNA, the CDR3 is TGCGCCAGCAGCCAAGACCTTACCGGCCCTAGCCCGTACTTC. It specifies CASSQDLTGPSPYF.

There are a few counts of this clone. The chain carries TRBV10-3 and TRBJ1-1, with D maybe TRBD1 (5 bases). Germline V gene data show CDR1 as ENHRY and CDR2 as SYGVKD. CDR3 length: 13 residues. The germline V and J ends were trimmed by 7 bases and 1 base, with 10 bases remaining between them. CDR3 nucleotide sequence: TGTGCCATCAAGGGGAACGCGAACACTGAAGCTTTCTTT. Protein product: CAIKGNANTEAFF.

The chain couples TRBV5-6 to TRBJ1-2; TRBD1 might be the D (6 bases). Germline CDR1 SGHDT, CDR2 YYEEEE. The CDR3 consists of 12 residues. V was pared by 4 bases and J by 10 bases, with 14 bases between. The CDR3 nucleotides are TGTGCCAGCAGCGTTACAGGGAGAGTCTACACCTTC. The encoded protein is CASSVTGRVYTF.

The table lists this clone with a few counts. J is TRBJ2-5 and V is TRBV7-2, with 13 positions matching TRBD2. J lost 0 bases, V lost 4 bases, and 8 bases had no gene match. Germline-derived CDR1 and CDR2 are SGHTA and FQGNSA. This CDR3 comprises 18 residues. For the CDR3, the DNA is TGTGCCAGCAGCTCAACTAGCGGGGGGGCGGACTACCAAGAGACCCAGTACTTC. Translating gives CASSSTSGGADYQETQYF.

The V and J genes are TRBV2 and TRBJ2-5; TRBD1 matches at 8 bases. V shed 5 bases, J shed 2 bases, and the junction held 7 bases outside the gene matches. The length of the CDR3 is 15 residues. From germline, CDR1 is SNHLY and CDR2 FYNNEI. The CDR3 nucleotides are TGTGCCAGCAGTAAGACCCGGGACAGGCAAGAGACCCAGTACTTC. Translating it yields CASSKTRDRQETQYF.

The chain couples TRBV28 to TRBJ1-3; perhaps TRBD1 as D (5 bases). V was pared by 3 bases and J by 0 bases, with 18 bases between. CDR1 is MDHEN and CDR2 is SYDVKM in the germline V gene. The CDR3 loop spans 18 amino acids. CDR3 protein: CASSLGGMGPDSGNTIYF. CDR3 sequence (DNA): TGTGCCAGCAGTTTGGGCGGGATGGGGCCAGACTCTGGAAACACCATATATTTT.

This chain joins TRBV4-3 and TRBJ2-3; the match to TRBD2 covers 7 bases. Germline CDR1 and CDR2: LGHNA and YSLEER. The CDR3 loop spans 14 amino acids. V shed 0 bases, J shed 4 bases, and the junction held 1 base outside the gene matches. This chain's CDR3 is CASSQDRGADTQYF. CDR3 nucleotide sequence: TGCGCCAGCAGCCAAGATCGGGGGGCAGATACGCAGTATTTT.

This clone has a handful of counts. This sequence joins TRBV28 and TRBJ2-3, with TRBD2 identical over 10 bases. Germline CDR1 and CDR2: MDHEN and SYDVKM. The CDR3 is 18 residues long. Trimming cost V 5 bases and J 0 bases; bases outside gene matches: 11. CDR3 in DNA: TGTGCCAGCAGTGCCGGGACTAGCGCCTCCTCTAGCACAGATACGCAGTATTTT. Translated, it gives CASSAGTSASSSTDTQYF.

This clone was counted between two and nine times. The chain is built from TRBV18 and TRBJ2-7; TRBD2 matches 7 bases. The CDR3 totals 13 residues. The V gene end was trimmed by 6 bases and the J gene end by 7 bases; junction bases not matched to a gene: 9. Germline V gene sequence: CDR1 KGHSH, CDR2 LQKENI. CDR3 sequence (DNA): TGTGCCAGCTCCCCTGGGGGGGTCTTGGAGCAGTACTTC. Translated, it gives CASSPGGVLEQYF.

V usage is TRBV4-1 and J usage is TRBJ2-3; 11 nucleotides line up with TRBD2. The CDR3 loop spans 19 amino acids. With 2 bases clipped from V and 5 bases from J, the junction kept 15 bases outside the gene matches. Germline loops: CDR1 MGHRA, CDR2 YSYEKL. The CDR3 nucleotides read TGCGCCAGCAGCCAACCATTGCTAGCGGGGGGCCTGCAGGGAGATACGCAGTATTTT. It is translated as CASSQPLLAGGLQGDTQYF.

The chain links TRBV4-1 to TRBJ2-5; D is possibly TRBD2 (6 bases). Near its end, the DNA agrees better with TRBJ2-7, so the J call may be wrong. Germline CDR1 MGHRA, CDR2 YSYEKL. This CDR3 is 13 amino acids long. CDR3 DNA sequence: TGCGCCAGCAGCCAGTCACTAGCCAACGAGCAGTACTTC. Translation: CASSQSLANEQYF.

This chain joins TRBV7-8 and TRBJ2-5; 14 nucleotides line up with TRBD2. CDR1 and CDR2 (germline): SGHVS, FQNEAQ. Unmatched junction bases numbered 8, after V lost 4 bases and J lost 1 base. The CDR3 spans 18 residues. In nucleotides, the CDR3 is TGTGCCAGCAGCTCATACCGACTAGCGGGGGGGCCCCAAGAGACCCAGTACTTC. It encodes CASSSYRLAGGPQETQYF.

The V and J genes are TRBV5-1 and TRBJ1-2; 10 bases align to TRBD1. The CDR3 runs to 16 residues. J gave up 4 bases and V 0 bases, and 6 bases lay outside the gene matches. Germline values: CDR1 SGHRS, CDR2 YFSETQ. The CDR3 region has the DNA TGCGCCAGCAGCTTGGCGACAGGGGGCACCCCCTATGGCTACACCTTC. It yields the protein CASSLATGGTPYGYTF. The full variable domain, rest sourced from reference TRBV5-1 and TRBJ1-2, is KAGVTQTPRYLIKTRGQQVTLSCSPISGHRSVSWYQQTPGQGLQFLFEYFSETQRNKGNFPGRFSGRQFSNSRSEMNVSTLELGDSALYLCASSLATGGTPYGYTFGSGTRLTVV.

The rearrangement uses TRBV19 and TRBJ2-3; the D gene is possibly TRBD2 (6 bases). Germline CDR1 is LNHDA and CDR2 is SQIVND (reference sequence). The CDR3 has 13 residues. Between the trimmed V and J ends, which lost 5 bases and 2 bases, there was a span of 8 bases. The CDR3 loop is CASSGGTTDTQYF. The CDR3 bases are TGTGCCAGTAGTGGGGGGACCACAGATACGCAGTATTTT.

This clone was detected only a few times. This chain connects TRBV28 to TRBJ2-3; 9 bases map to TRBD2. This CDR3 contains 16 residues. V lost 5 bases, J lost 2 bases, and 8 bases stayed unmatched. CDR1 is MDHEN, CDR2 SYDVKM, per germline. CDR3 loop: CASSPSLAGYTDTQYF. CDR3 coding DNA: TGTGCCAGCAGTCCCTCCCTAGCGGGGTACACAGATACGCAGTATTTT.

Concerning this clone itself: The junction differs from germline at one of its ends, possibly a read error. The V gene is TRBV7-9, the J gene TRBJ2-7; possible D gene TRBD2, 6 bases. The germline gives CDR1 SEHNR, CDR2 FQNEAQ (reference sequence). The CDR3 spans 14 residues. CDR3 sequence: CSSSPRTTSYEQYF. The CDR3 coding sequence is TGTTCCAGCAGCCCTAGGACTACCTCCTACGAGCAGTACTTC.